The clone carrying this T cell receptor beta chain was seen many times. Other nucleotide sequences from this sample produce the same CDR3. V lost 0 bases and J lost 0, with 8 bases in between. CDR1 and CDR2 (germline): MNHEY, SMNVEV (reference sequence). CDR3 length equals 15 residues. Extraction of RNA preceded its reverse transcription into cDNA, which served as the sequencing template. Assay: immunoSEQ multiplex PCR; the TCRdb copy retains only in-frame clones and omits some. The sample records 200,000 or so clones, about 40% being singletons. This sample is drawn from a study of CD8+ T cells in alopecia areata. Treatment reported: oral pan-JAK inhibitor, 5-10 mg twice daily.

The TCR comes from a human donor with alopecia areata. The chain employs TRBV27 and TRBJ1-2; D is ambiguous. The sequencing here drew on CD4+ T cells sorted from blood, taken at approximately week 36, from a patient treated with tofacitinib. The DNA of the CDR3 is TGTGCCAGCAGTTTATCACCAAGAGCTAACTATGGCTACACCTTC. As protein: CASSLSPRANYGYTF.